These 10 T cell receptor beta chains were sequenced from one sample in a study of blood T cell repertoires in COVID-19. Profiled with immunoSEQ multiplex PCR; TCRdb holds only in-frame clones, not every one. The profile shows about 440,000 clones, less than 95% of them singletons. The material sequenced was PBMCs or T cells enriched from blood (not recorded which). Receptors originate from a young man who had recovered from COVID-19.

This clone was observed a handful of times. The rearrangement uses TRBV2 and TRBJ1-5, with D possibly TRBD1 on 6 matching bases. With 7 bases removed from V and 0 bases from J, the gap between germline ends came to 7 bases. The CDR3 loop spans 13 amino acids. From germline, CDR1 is SNHLY and CDR2 FYNNEI. The CDR3 sequence: CASNRVSNQPQHF. The DNA of the CDR3 is TGTGCCAGCAACAGGGTTAGCAATCAGCCCCAGCATTTT.

This chain links TRBV5-5 with TRBJ1-1, with 8 bases identical to TRBD1. The V gene end was trimmed by 0 bases and the J gene end by 1 base; junction bases not matched to a gene: 5. There are 16 residues in the CDR3. The germline V gene encodes CDR1 SGHKS and CDR2 YYEKEE (reference sequence). DNA of the CDR3: TGTGCCAGCAGCTTGGCCGCAGGGGGCGAGAACACTGAAGCTTTCTTT. It specifies CASSLAAGGENTEAFF. Supplemented by reference TRBV5-5 and TRBJ1-1, the full variable domain reads DAGVTQSPTHLIKTRGQQVTLRCSPISGHKSVSWYQQVLGQGPQFIFQYYEKEERGRGNFPDRFSARQFPNYSSELNVNALLLGDSALYLCASSLAAGGENTEAFFGQGTRLTVV.

The chain carries TRBV7-9 and TRBJ2-1, with a possible D match to TRBD2 (6 bases). V lost 5 bases and J 6 bases, leaving 8 bases between the germline ends. This CDR3 contains 12 residues. Germline loops: CDR1 SEHNR, CDR2 FQNEAQ (reference sequence). CDR3 coding DNA: TGTGCCAGCAGCGGGGACTCCAATGAGCAGTTCTTC. It encodes CASSGDSNEQFF.

The genes are TRBV19 and TRBJ1-4, with a possible D match to TRBD1 (6 bases). V lost 7 bases to trimming and J lost 8 bases, with 11 bases between them. This CDR3 contains 12 residues. CDR1 LNHDA and CDR2 SQIVND come from the germline V gene (reference sequence). In nucleotides, the CDR3 is TGTGCCAGTAAACAGGGTGGCGAAAAACTGTTTTTT. This gives the protein CASKQGGEKLFF.

The chain recombines TRBV27 with TRBJ1-2, with D perhaps matching TRBD1 (5 bases). V shed 5 bases and J shed 0 bases, with 10 bases lying between them. This CDR3 contains 14 residues. From germline, CDR1 is MNHEY and CDR2 SMNVEV (reference sequence). In DNA form, the CDR3 reads TGTGCCAGCAGTCAGGGACTCGCTAACTATGGCTACACCTTC. Residues: CASSQGLANYGYTF.

CDR3 nucleotide sequence: TGTGCCAGCAGTCCAGGGGTTGGGGGCACTGAAGCTTTCTTT. As protein: CASSPGVGGTEAFF. This sequence joins TRBV2 and TRBJ1-1, with a possible D match to TRBD1 (6 bases). From germline, CDR1 is SNHLY and CDR2 FYNNEI. Trimming took off 5 bases at V and 4 bases at J, with 14 bases between the two ends. The CDR3 covers 14 residues.

The chain carries TRBV12-3 or TRBV12-4 and TRBJ2-1; D gene ambiguous. CDR3 length equals 12 residues. Trimming took 6 bases from V and 7 from J, leaving 10 bases between them. In nucleotides, the CDR3 is TGTGCCAGCAGGGGCCATGAGAATGAGCAGTTCTTC. It translates to CASRGHENEQFF.

This chain connects TRBV19 to TRBJ1-3; D is unresolved. Germline V gene data show CDR1 as LNHDA and CDR2 as SQIVND (reference sequence). The V gene lost 6 bases and the J gene lost 0 bases, with 18 bases spanning the gap. There are 17 residues in the CDR3. The CDR3 sequence: CASSNVVDFISGNTIYF. Here the CDR3 DNA reads TGTGCCAGTAGCAATGTGGTGGACTTCATCTCTGGAAACACCATATATTTT.

The chain uses TRBV15 and TRBJ2-1; D perhaps matches TRBD1 (6 bases). Per the germline V gene, CDR1 is LNHNV and CDR2 is YYDKDF (reference sequence). The CDR3 totals 15 residues. V was shortened by 0 bases and J by 5 bases, with 11 bases between the two germline ends. The CDR3 nucleotides read TGTGCCACCAGCAGAGATAAGGGGGTAGACAATGAGCAGTTCTTC. It encodes CATSRDKGVDNEQFF.

This clone came up once. This sequence joins TRBV19 and TRBJ1-5; D is unresolved. V lost 3 bases and J lost 0, with 9 bases in between. The CDR3 contains 15 residues. Per germline, CDR1 LNHDA and CDR2 SQIVND (reference sequence). The CDR3 region is CASSIKTASNQPQHF. For the CDR3, the DNA is TGTGCCAGTAGTATCAAAACAGCTAGCAATCAGCCCCAGCATTTT.